This passage covers 10 T cell receptor beta chains from one sample sequenced in a study of monozygotic twins with cystic fibrosis. The data were produced by immunoSEQ multiplex PCR, yet TCRdb's version contains in-frame clones alone and is incomplete. The top ten clones hold less than 1.5% of a sample with around 20,000 clones, around nine tenths of them seen once. The sequenced sample consisted of blood. These TCRs come from a woman between 25 and 40 years old with cystic fibrosis.

This rearrangement joins TRBV9 to TRBJ1-3; D ambiguous. This CDR3 spans 15 amino acids. V was shortened by 0 bases and J by 0 bases, with 7 bases between the two germline ends. CDR1 and CDR2 (germline): SGDLS, YYNGEE. The CDR3 region is CASSVDQGSGNTIYF. CDR3 sequence (DNA): TGTGCCAGCAGCGTAGACCAAGGCTCTGGAAACACCATATATTTT.

In this sample, this clone turned up once. The chain is built from TRBV5-4 and TRBJ2-1; a weak D match, TRBD2 (5 bases). Germline V gives CDR1 SGHNT, CDR2 YYREEE (reference sequence). The CDR3 spans 13 residues. V was cut by 0 bases and J by 9 bases, with 10 bases left in between. For the CDR3, the DNA is TGTGCCAGCAGCTTGGCCGGCGGGCTTGAGCAGTTCTTC. Its translation: CASSLAGGLEQFF.

The V call is TRBV5-1, the J call TRBJ2-7; TRBD2 aligns across 9 bases. CDR3 length: 12 residues. V shed 10 bases and J 4 bases; nucleotides not matched to a gene: 6. From germline, CDR1 is SGHRS and CDR2 YFSETQ. CDR3 in DNA: TGCGCCTCCCGCGGGGGGGCTTACGAGCAGTACTTC. Translating it yields CASRGGAYEQYF.

The chain couples TRBV5-1 to TRBJ2-2; no clear D. Germline V gene lookup returns CDR1 SGHRS and CDR2 YFSETQ. The CDR3 contains 15 residues. V lost 0 bases, J lost 4 bases, and 10 bases lay in between. CDR3 in DNA: TGCGCCAGCAGCTTGGATGGCCGCTCCACCGGGGAGCTGTTTTTT. It translates to CASSLDGRSTGELFF.

The CDR3 bases are TGTGCCGGCTCTGACCTATCCCCGGGACAGGGGTTGTCTTTCTTT. It codes for CAGSDLSPGQGLSFF. The V call is TRBV6-1, the J call TRBJ1-1, with 10 bases identical to TRBD1. V dropped 11 bases and J dropped 12; count of bases not matched to a gene: 21. Germline V gene lookup returns CDR1 MNHNS and CDR2 SASEGT. CDR3 length equals 15 residues.

This clone was recorded only once. CDR3 bases: TGTGCCAGTAGTATTAGCGGGGGGACCGGTGAGCAGTTCTTC. Translated, it gives CASSISGGTGEQFF. The chain joins TRBV19 to TRBJ2-1; 10 positions agree with TRBD2. The ends lost 3 bases at V and 9 bases at J; junction bases unmatched: 5. This CDR3 contains 14 residues. CDR1 and CDR2 from the germline V gene are LNHDA and SQIVND (reference sequence).

The rearrangement joins TRBV9 to TRBJ1-4, with 7 bases matching TRBD1. The CDR3 contains 15 residues. V trimming: 4 bases; J trimming: 5 bases; junction bases outside the gene matches: 8. In germline, CDR1 is SGDLS, CDR2 YYNGEE. The CDR3 spells CASSQGDRSNEKLFF. CDR3 nucleotides: TGTGCCAGCAGCCAAGGGGACAGATCAAATGAAAAACTGTTTTTT. The whole variable domain, filled in from reference TRBV9 and TRBJ1-4, reads DSGVTQTPKHLITATGQRVTLRCSPRSGDLSVYWYQQSLDQGLQFLIQYYNGEERAKGNILERFSAQQFPDLHSELNLSSLELGDSALYFCASSQGDRSNEKLFFGSGTQLSVL.

The V gene is TRBV9, the J gene TRBJ1-1, with D unresolved. The V gene lost 5 bases and the J gene lost 0 bases, with 11 bases spanning the gap. This CDR3 has 14 amino acids. Germline CDR1 and CDR2: SGDLS and YYNGEE. CDR3 nucleotides: TGTGCCAGCAGTGGTGTTGCCTTGAACACTGAAGCTTTCTTT. This translates into CASSGVALNTEAFF.

The chain combines TRBV5-6 with TRBJ2-1; D remains ambiguous. V lost 2 bases and J 3 bases, leaving 12 bases between the germline ends. CDR3 length: 15 residues. In germline, CDR1 is SGHDT, CDR2 YYEEEE. The CDR3 DNA follows: TGTGCCAGCAGCTTTGACTTCACTGGCTACAATGAGCAGTTCTTC. It yields the protein CASSFDFTGYNEQFF.

In regard to this clone: The same CDR3 arises from other DNA sequences in this sample as well. CDR3 loop: CASTASTDTQYF. DNA for the CDR3: TGTGCCAGCACTGCTAGCACAGATACGCAGTATTTT. The V and J genes are TRBV11-2 and TRBJ2-3; the D is unclear. The CDR3 covers 12 residues. Trimming cost V 7 bases and J 0 bases, with 5 bases left between them. The germline V gene has CDR1 SGHAT and CDR2 FQNNGV.